Sequencing of this T cell receptor beta chain was carried out in a study of resident and recirculating memory T cells in vitiligo. At the level of the study: No cells were sorted; samples were homogenized just before genomic DNA extraction. Regarding the study as a whole: Non-conserved TCRs across sites and patients suggested distinct clones per lesion.

A word on this clone: What it recognizes is unknown.

No patient showed confetti depigmentation, a clinical sign of active disease. The CDR3 sequence is 14 residues long. The V gene's germline CDR1 is SEHNR and CDR2 FQNEAQ (reference sequence). Trimming cost V 11 bases and J 0 bases, with 14 bases left between them. Produced via immunoSEQ multiplex PCR; TCRdb's table is partial and in-frame only. The data hold tens of thousands of clones, with just over 90% observed a single time. The material sequenced was blood. This clonotype was obtained from a male donor with vitiligo. The rearrangement links TRBV7-9 to TRBJ2-1; TRBD1 might be the D (5 bases). The CDR3 region is CALWGRNSYNEQFF. The CDR3 DNA reads TGTGCCCTCTGGGGCAGGAACTCCTACAATGAGCAGTTCTTC. Full variable domain (outside the CDR3, taken from reference TRBV7-9 and TRBJ2-1): DTGVSQNPRHKITKRGQNVTFRCDPISEHNRLYWYRQTLGQGPEFLTYFQNEAQLEKSRLLSDRFSAERPKGSFSTLEIQRTEQGDSAMYLCALWGRNSYNEQFFGPGTRLTVL.